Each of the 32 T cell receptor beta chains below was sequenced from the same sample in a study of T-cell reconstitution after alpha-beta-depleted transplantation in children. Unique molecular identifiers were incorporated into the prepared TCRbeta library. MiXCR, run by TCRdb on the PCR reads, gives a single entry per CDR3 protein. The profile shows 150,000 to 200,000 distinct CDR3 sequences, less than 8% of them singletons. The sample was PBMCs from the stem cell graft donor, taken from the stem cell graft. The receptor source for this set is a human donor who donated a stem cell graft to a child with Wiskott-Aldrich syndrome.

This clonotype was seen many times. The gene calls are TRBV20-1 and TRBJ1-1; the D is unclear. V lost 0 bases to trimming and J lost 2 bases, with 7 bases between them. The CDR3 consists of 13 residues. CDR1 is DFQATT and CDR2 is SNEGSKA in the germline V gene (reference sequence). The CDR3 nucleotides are TGCAGTGCTAGAGATACGGGTAACACTGAAGCTTTCTTT. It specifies CSARDTGNTEAFF.

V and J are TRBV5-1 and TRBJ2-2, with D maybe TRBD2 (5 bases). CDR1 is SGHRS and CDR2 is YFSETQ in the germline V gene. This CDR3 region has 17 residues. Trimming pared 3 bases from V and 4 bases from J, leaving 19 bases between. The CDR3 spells CASSSSVTSRSTGELFF. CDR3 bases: TGCGCCAGCAGCTCATCGGTCACTAGTCGAAGCACCGGGGAGCTGTTTTTT.

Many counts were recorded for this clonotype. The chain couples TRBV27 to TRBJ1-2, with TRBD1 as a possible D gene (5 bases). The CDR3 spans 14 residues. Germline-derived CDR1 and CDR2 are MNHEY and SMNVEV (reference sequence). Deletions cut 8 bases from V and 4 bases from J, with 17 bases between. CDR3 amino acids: CASADSLYPYGYTF. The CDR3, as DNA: TGTGCCAGCGCCGACAGTCTCTACCCCTATGGCTACACCTTC.

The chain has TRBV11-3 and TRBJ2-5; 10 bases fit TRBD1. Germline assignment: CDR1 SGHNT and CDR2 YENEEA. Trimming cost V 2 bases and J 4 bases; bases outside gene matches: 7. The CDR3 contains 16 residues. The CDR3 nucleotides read TGTGCCAGCAGCTTAAGCGGGACAGGGGAACGAGAGACCCAGTACTTC. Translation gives CASSLSGTGERETQYF.

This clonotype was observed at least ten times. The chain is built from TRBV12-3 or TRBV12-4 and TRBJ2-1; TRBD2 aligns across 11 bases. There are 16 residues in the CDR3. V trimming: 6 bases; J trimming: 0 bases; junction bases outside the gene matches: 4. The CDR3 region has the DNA TGTGCCAGCAGAAGTACTAGCGGGAGCTCCTACAATGAGCAGTTCTTC. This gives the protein CASRSTSGSSYNEQFF.

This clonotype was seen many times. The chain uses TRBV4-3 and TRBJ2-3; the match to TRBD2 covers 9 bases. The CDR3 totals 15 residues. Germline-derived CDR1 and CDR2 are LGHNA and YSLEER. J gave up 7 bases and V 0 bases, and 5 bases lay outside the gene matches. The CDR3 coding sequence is TGCGCCAGCAGCCAAGATCAAGGACTAGCGTATACGCAGTATTTT. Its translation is CASSQDQGLAYTQYF.

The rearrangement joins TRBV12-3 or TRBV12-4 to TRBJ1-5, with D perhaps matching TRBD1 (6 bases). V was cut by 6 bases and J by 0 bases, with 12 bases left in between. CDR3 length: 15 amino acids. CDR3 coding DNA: TGTGCCAGCAGCTCCGGACAGTCTAGCAATCAGCCCCAGCATTTT. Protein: CASSSGQSSNQPQHF.

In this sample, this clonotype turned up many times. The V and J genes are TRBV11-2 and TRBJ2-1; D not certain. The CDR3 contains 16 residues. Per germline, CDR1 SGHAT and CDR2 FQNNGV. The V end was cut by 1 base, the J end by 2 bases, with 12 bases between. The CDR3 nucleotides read TGTGCCAGCAGCTTAGTGACGGGTATCACCTACAATGAGCAGTTCTTC. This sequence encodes CASSLVTGITYNEQFF.

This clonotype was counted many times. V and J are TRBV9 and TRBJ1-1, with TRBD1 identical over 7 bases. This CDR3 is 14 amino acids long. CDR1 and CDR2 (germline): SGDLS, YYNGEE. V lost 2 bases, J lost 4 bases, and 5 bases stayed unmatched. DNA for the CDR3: TGTGCCAGCAGCGTGACAGGGCTTGGCACTGAAGCTTTCTTT. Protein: CASSVTGLGTEAFF.

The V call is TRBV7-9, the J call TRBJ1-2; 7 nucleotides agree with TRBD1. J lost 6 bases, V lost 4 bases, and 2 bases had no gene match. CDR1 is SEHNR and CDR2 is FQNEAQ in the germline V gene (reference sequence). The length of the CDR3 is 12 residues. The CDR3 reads CASSSQGNGYTF. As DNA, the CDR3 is TGTGCCAGCAGCTCACAGGGGAATGGCTACACCTTC.

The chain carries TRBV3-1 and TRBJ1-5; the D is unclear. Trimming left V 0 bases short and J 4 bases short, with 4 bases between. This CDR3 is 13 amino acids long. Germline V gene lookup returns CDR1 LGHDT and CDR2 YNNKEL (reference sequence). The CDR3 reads CASSQDPNQPQHF. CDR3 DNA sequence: TGTGCCAGCAGCCAAGACCCAAATCAGCCCCAGCATTTT. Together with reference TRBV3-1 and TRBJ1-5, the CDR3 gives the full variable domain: DTAVSQTPKYLVTQMGNDKSIKCEQNLGHDTMYWYKQDSKKFLKIMFSYNNKELIINETVPNRFSPKSPDKAHLNLHINSLELGDSAVYFCASSQDPNQPQHFGDGTRLSIL.

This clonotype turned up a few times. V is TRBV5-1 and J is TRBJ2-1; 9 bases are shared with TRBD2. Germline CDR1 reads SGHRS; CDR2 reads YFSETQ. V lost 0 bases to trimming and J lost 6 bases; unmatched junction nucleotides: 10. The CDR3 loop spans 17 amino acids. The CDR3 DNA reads TGCGCCAGCAGCTTGGCTCCGGCGGGGGGGTTTGTCAATGAGCAGTTCTTC. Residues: CASSLAPAGGFVNEQFF.

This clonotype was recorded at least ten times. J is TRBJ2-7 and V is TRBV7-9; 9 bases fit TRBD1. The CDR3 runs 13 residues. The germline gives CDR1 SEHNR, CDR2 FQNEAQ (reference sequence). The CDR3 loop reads CAGRDRVLGEQYF. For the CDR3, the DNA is TGTGCAGGTAGGGACAGGGTTCTCGGCGAGCAGTACTTC.

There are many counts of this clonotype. CDR3 sequence: CASSLASGPHEQYF. CDR3 nucleotides: TGTGCCAGCAGCTTGGCTAGCGGGCCCCACGAGCAGTACTTC. The chain carries TRBV7-2 and TRBJ2-7; 8 bases are a match to TRBD2. The CDR3 length is 14 residues. V was pared by 3 bases and J by 5 bases, with 6 bases of the junction left unmatched. Germline assignment: CDR1 SGHTA and CDR2 FQGNSA.

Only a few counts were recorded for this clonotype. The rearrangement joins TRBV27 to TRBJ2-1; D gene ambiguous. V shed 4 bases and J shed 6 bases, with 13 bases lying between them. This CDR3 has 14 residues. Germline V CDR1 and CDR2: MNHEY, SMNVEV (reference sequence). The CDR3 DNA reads TGTGCCAGCAGTTCCTCCCGGTCCCGCAATGAGCAGTTCTTC. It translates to CASSSSRSRNEQFF.

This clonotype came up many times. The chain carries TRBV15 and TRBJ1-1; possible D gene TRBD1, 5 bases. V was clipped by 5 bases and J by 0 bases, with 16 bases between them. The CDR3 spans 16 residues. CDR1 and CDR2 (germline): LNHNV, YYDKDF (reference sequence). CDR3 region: CATSRGTNLMNTEAFF. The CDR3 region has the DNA TGTGCCACCAGCCGTGGGACCAACCTTATGAACACTGAAGCTTTCTTT.

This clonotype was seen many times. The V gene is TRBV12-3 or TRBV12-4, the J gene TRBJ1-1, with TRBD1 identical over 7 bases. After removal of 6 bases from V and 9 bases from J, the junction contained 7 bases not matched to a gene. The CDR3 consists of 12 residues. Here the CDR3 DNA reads TGTGCCAGCAGCCCGGGGAGGGGGCAAGCTTTCTTT. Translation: CASSPGRGQAFF.

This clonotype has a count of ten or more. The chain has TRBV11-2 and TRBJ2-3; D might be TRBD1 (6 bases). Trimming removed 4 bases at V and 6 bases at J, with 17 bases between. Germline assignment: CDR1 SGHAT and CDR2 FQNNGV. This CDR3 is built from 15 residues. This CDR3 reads CASSYIQGMVDTQYF. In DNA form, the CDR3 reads TGTGCCAGCAGCTACATACAGGGAATGGTTGATACGCAGTATTTT.

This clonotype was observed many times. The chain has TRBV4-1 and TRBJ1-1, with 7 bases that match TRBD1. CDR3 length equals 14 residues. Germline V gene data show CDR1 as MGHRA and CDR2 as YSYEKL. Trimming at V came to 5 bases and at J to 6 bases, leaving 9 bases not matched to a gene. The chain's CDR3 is CASSGPLRGSEAFF. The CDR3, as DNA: TGCGCCAGCAGCGGACCCCTCAGGGGGTCTGAAGCTTTCTTT.

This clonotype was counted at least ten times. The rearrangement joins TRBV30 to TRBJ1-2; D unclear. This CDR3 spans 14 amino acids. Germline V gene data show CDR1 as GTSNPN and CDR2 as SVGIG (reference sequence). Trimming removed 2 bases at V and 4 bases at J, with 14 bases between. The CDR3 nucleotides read TGTGCCTGGAGTACCCCGGGAGGGTTCTATGGCTACACCTTC. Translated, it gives CAWSTPGGFYGYTF.

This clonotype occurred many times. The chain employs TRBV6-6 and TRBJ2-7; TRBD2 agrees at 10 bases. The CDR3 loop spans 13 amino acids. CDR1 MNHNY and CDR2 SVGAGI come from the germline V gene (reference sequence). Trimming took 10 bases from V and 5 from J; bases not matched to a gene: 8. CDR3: CATRAGGSHEQYF. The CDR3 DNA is TGTGCCACCCGAGCGGGAGGGTCGCACGAGCAGTACTTC.

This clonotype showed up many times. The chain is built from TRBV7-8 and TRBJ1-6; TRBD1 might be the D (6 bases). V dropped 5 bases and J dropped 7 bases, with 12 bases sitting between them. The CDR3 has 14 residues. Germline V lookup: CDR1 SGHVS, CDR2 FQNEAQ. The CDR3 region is CASSPRQDNSPLHF. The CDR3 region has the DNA TGTGCCAGCAGCCCCCGACAGGACAATTCACCCCTCCACTTT.

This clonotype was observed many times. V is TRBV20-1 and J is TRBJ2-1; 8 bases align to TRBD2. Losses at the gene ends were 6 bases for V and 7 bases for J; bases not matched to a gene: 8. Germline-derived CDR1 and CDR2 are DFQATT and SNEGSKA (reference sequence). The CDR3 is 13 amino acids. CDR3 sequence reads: CSATGTRQNEQFF. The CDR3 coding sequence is TGCAGTGCCACCGGGACTAGACAGAATGAGCAGTTCTTC.

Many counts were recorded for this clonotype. The CDR3 bases are TGTGCCAGCAGTTACCCTGTTTCCGGAAACACCATATATTTT. The encoded protein is CASSYPVSGNTIYF. The chain recombines TRBV6-5 with TRBJ1-3; the D is unclear. Trimming left V 2 bases short and J 4 bases short, with 9 bases between. CDR1 and CDR2 (germline): MNHEY, SVGAGI. The CDR3 runs to 14 residues.

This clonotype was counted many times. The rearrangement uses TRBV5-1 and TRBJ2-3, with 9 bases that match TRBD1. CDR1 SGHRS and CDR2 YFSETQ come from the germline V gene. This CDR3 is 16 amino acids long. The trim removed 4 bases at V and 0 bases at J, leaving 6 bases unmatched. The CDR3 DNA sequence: TGCGCCAGCAGCGCGGGACAGGGAACTAGCACAGATACGCAGTATTTT. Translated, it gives CASSAGQGTSTDTQYF. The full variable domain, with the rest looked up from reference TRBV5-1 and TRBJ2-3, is KAGVTQTPRYLIKTRGQQVTLSCSPISGHRSVSWYQQTPGQGLQFLFEYFSETQRNKGNFPGRFSGRQFSNSRSEMNVSTLELGDSALYLCASSAGQGTSTDTQYFGPGTRLTVL.

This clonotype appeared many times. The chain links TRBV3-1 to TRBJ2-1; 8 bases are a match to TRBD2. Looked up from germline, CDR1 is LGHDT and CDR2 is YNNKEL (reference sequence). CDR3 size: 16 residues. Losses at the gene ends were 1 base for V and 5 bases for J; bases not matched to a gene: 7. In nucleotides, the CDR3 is TGTGCCAGCAGCCAAGTGAGAGCGGGAGTTGACAATGAGCAGTTCTTC. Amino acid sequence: CASSQVRAGVDNEQFF.

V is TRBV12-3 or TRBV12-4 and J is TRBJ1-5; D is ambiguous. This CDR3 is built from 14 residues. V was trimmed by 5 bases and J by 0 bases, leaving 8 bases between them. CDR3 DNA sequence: TGTGCCAGCAGTACAGATTATAGCAATCAGCCCCAGCATTTT. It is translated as CASSTDYSNQPQHF.

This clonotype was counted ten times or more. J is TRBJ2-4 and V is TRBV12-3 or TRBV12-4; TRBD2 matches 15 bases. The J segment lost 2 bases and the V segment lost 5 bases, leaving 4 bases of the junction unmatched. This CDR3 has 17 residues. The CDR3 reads CASSTGTSGRSKNIQYF. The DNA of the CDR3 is TGTGCCAGCAGTACCGGGACTAGCGGGAGGTCCAAAAACATTCAGTACTTC.

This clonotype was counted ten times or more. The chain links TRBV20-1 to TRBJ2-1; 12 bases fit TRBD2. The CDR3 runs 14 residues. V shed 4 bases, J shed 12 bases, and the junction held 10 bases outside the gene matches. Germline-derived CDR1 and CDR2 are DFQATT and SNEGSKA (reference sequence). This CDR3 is CSATLAGGPTRQFF. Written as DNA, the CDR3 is TGCAGTGCTACTCTAGCGGGAGGGCCCACACGGCAGTTCTTC.

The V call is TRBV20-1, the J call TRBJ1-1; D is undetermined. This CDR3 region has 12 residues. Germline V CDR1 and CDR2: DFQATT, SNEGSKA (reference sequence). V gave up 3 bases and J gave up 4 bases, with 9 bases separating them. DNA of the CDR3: TGCAGTGCTAGGAGGGTATCCACTGAAGCTTTCTTT. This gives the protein CSARRVSTEAFF.

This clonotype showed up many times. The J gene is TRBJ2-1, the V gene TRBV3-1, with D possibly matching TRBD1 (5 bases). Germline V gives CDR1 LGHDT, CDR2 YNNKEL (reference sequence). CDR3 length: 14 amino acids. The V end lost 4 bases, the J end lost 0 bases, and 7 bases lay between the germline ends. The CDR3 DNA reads TGTGCCAGCAGCCGGGGCAGCTCCTACAATGAGCAGTTCTTC. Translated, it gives CASSRGSSYNEQFF.

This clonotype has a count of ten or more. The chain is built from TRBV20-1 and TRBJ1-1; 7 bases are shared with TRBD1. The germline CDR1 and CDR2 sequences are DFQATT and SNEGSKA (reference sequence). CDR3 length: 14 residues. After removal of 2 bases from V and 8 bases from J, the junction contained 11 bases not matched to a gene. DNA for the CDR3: TGCAGTGCTAGAAAATCCTGGGACAGTGCGGAAGCTTTCTTT. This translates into CSARKSWDSAEAFF.